This T cell receptor (beta chain) comes out of a study of shared clonotypes between healthy human individuals (dated by TCRdb to about 2020). With respect to the entire study: Two women and three men aged 18 to 49 years were included in the cohort. Per donor, three plates each were used for CD4 naive and CD4 memory, two for CD8 naive, and one for CD8 memory. Blood TCR repertoires of roughly 5 healthy adults were deeply sequenced to estimate repertoire size and the extent of clonotype sharing between individuals. To increase sequencing depth and limit assay-specific biases, TCR repertoire library preparation and sequencing were carried out by different laboratories using diverse techniques. Leukapheresis yielded between about 0.94 and 8.9 billion PBMCs per donor.

CD8 naive samples consisted of CD45RO-negative cells that were positively selected for CCR7, yielding a CD45RA+CCR7+ population without TemRA cells. Healthy HIV-negative adults with no recently reported acute infections or vaccinations were included as donors. Every donor was a Caucasian adult living in Nashville, Tennessee, USA. Blood was collected by leukapheresis, and PBMCs were isolated by Ficoll-Histopaque density gradient centrifugation and then cryopreserved in liquid nitrogen vapor phase. Purity and quantity of every magnetically sorted T cell population were checked by analytical flow cytometry. From each sorted fraction, genomic DNA was isolated and quantified by UV absorbance on a Nanodrop 2000c. Study-level results and caveats: Because the study included only a small number of donors, the genetic and exposure-history diversity represented was limited. Only blood was sampled, and tissue TCR repertoires likely differ from those in blood. Naive subsets generally had larger estimated clonotype richness than memory subsets. Rarefaction of sorted-subset datasets indicated incomplete sequencing despite the large sequencing depth. Based on pairwise subsampling, the degree of clonotype sharing among donors was expected to be affected by sequencing depth. Higher generation probabilities were observed for clonotypes shared by all four sorted-subset donors than for non-shared clonotypes. Across a few donors, approximately 5% of naive CD4, 3.5% of naive CD8, about 2.3% of memory CD4, and roughly 0.4% of memory CD8 clonotypes were shared.

Spanning cysteine to phenylalanine, the CDR3 consists of 18 amino acids. Only CDR3 DNA is held: 54 bases, read in frame from base 1. V lost 6 bases and J lost 4 bases, and the count of bases not matched to a germline gene is 14. CDR1 KGHSH and CDR2 LQKENI are derived from the germline V gene. TCR CDR3 regions were amplified from genomic DNA by multiplex PCR using the deep immunoSEQ assay. Extracted genomic DNA from each cell subset was distributed evenly across all wells of several immunoSEQ 96-well plates, and each plate was treated as a replicate. For sorted subsets, each replicate PCR was loaded with 150 to 250 ng genomic DNA, equivalent to 30,000 or so T cell genomes. The purified libraries were quantified using a Qubit 3.0 fluorometer, sized with a Bioanalyzer 2100, and then quantified again using the KAPA Library Quantification kit. A separate single-read 150-cycle Illumina NextSeq 550 flow cell was used to sequence each immunoSEQ 96-well plate. In the paper's pipeline: Because only junctional sequences without quality scores were contained in the immunoSEQ output, filtering matching that applied to full-length reads could not be performed. To assign V/J genes and CDR3, sequences were annotated using PyIR, a Python wrapper for IgBLAST v1.9, with IMGT germline references. Reads were filtered out if the reads had weak V/J assignments (E-value above 1e-6), no CDR3, stop codons, out-of-frame junctions, or ambiguous translated residues. V3J clonotypes were defined as sequences sharing an identical inferred V gene, J gene, and CDR3 amino acid sequence. Percentage overlap between repertoires was calculated by dividing the number of shared unique clonotypes by the size of the smaller repertoire. Richness of each repertoire was evaluated using RTK rarefaction, the Chao1 estimator, and Recon v2.1 estimates of unobserved clonotypes. For all TCRbeta clonotypes obtained by the gDNA method from a few donors, generation probabilities were computed with OLGA. TCRdb limited this immuneACCESS table to in-frame rearrangements with V and J called. A share of clones is missing; checked studies link under half to unresolved V genes, and the rest is unexplained. V and J calls and clone size are as listed in that table; D and trimming were resolved from the DNA. The sample table contains roughly 600,000 clones; only one count was recorded for roughly 98% of them. The ten largest clones take up approximately 0.3% of the sample.

This clone has just one count. Its cognate antigen has yet to be identified. Base qualities are not recorded, but no much larger clone differs from it by a single base. Sequenced material: naive CD8+ T cells sorted from blood. Taken with the paper, the label for cell subset or site translates to: CD45RA+CCR7+. This clonotype was obtained from a man aged 30-40 years in good health. The rearrangement combines TRBV18 with TRBJ2-2; TRBD1 agrees with 10 junctional bases. The CDR3 protein is CASSQASGTGAGTGELFF. In nucleotides, the sequence is TGTGCCAGCTCCCAAGCATCCGGGACAGGGGCCGGCACCGGGGAGCTGTTTTTT.